The next 27 T cell receptor beta chains were all read from a single sample in a study of blood T cell repertoires in COVID-19. TCRdb's copy holds only in-frame clones and misses some; the assay was immunoSEQ multiplex PCR. Among approximately 250,000 clones listed, about 91% were seen once. Sequencing used PBMCs or T cells enriched from blood (not recorded which). All receptors derive from a woman aged 40 to 50 with acute COVID-19.

This chain links TRBV19 with TRBJ2-5, with a tentative D call TRBD2 (6 bases). Germline V gene data show CDR1 as LNHDA and CDR2 as SQIVND (reference sequence). Trimming took 4 bases from V and 0 from J, leaving 15 bases between them. The CDR3 runs 16 residues. Here the CDR3 reads CASSTGLRANQETQYF. In DNA, the CDR3 is TGTGCCAGTAGTACGGGACTTAGGGCAAACCAAGAGACCCAGTACTTC.

The chain couples TRBV24-1 to TRBJ2-3; no firm D call. V lost 5 bases to trimming and J lost 1 base, with 6 bases between them. Per the germline V gene, CDR1 is KGHDR and CDR2 is SFDVKD. The length of the CDR3 is 13 residues. The CDR3 nucleotides read TGTGCCACCAGTGCCCCGGGCACAGATACGCAGTATTTT. Amino acid sequence: CATSAPGTDTQYF.

The CDR3 DNA is TGTGCCAGCAGTGATAGCGGGGGCTGGGAGCAGTTCTTC. It translates to CASSDSGGWEQFF. The V call is TRBV2, the J call TRBJ2-1; 9 bases align to TRBD2. The CDR3 extends over 13 amino acids. Germline V lookup: CDR1 SNHLY, CDR2 FYNNEI. With V trimmed by 3 bases and J by 10 bases, 4 bases remained unmatched.

This clone was observed at least ten times. This sequence joins TRBV21-1 and TRBJ2-1; the table's D call, TRBD2, has no DNA check behind it. TRBV21-1 is designated a pseudogene. CDR3 length: 19 residues. The CDR3 sequence is CASSKAPTSGDNSYNEQFF. CDR3 DNA: TGTGCCAGCAGCAAAGCGCCGACTAGCGGGGACAACTCCTACAATGAGCAGTTCTTC.

The genes are TRBV19 and TRBJ1-3; TRBD1 might be the D (5 bases). CDR3 length: 15 residues. V was clipped by 1 base and J by 1 base, with 8 bases between them. The germline V gene encodes CDR1 LNHDA and CDR2 SQIVND (reference sequence). CDR3 sequence: CASSIVGHSGNTIYF. CDR3 bases: TGTGCCAGTAGTATAGTGGGGCATTCTGGAAACACCATATATTTT.

This chain joins TRBV18 and TRBJ1-2, with TRBD1 identical over 8 bases. The CDR3 totals 15 residues. The V gene's germline CDR1 is KGHSH and CDR2 LQKENI. Losses at the gene ends were 3 bases for V and 2 bases for J; bases not matched to a gene: 5. The CDR3 protein is CASSPANRGNYGYTF. In nucleotides, the CDR3 is TGTGCCAGCTCACCGGCTAACAGGGGGAACTATGGCTACACCTTC.

This clone appeared once. The chain carries TRBV19 and TRBJ1-1; D remains unclear. Germline V CDR1 and CDR2: LNHDA, SQIVND (reference sequence). The V and J ends lost 3 bases and 3 bases respectively, with 11 bases between them. CDR3 size: 14 residues. The CDR3 sequence is CASSIGVPDTEAFF. For the CDR3, the DNA is TGTGCCAGTAGTATTGGAGTTCCAGACACTGAAGCTTTCTTT.

V gene TRBV2 combines with J gene TRBJ1-2; no definite D call. The CDR3 contains 11 residues. Germline assignment: CDR1 SNHLY and CDR2 FYNNEI. The V end lost 9 bases, the J end lost 8 bases, and 13 bases lay between the germline ends. DNA of the CDR3: TGTGCCAGTGGTAGGGAGCGAGGCTACACCTTC. Protein product: CASGRERGYTF.

This rearrangement joins TRBV3-1 (or the pseudogene TRBV3-2) to TRBJ1-1, with D possibly matching TRBD1 (6 bases). CDR3 size: 18 residues. Germline CDR1 and CDR2: LGHDT and YNNKEL (reference sequence). Trimming removed 0 bases from V and 5 bases from J, with 22 bases in between. CDR3 sequence (DNA): TGTGCCAGCAGCCAAGATCGAAGTGTCAGGGGTGGATATACTGAAGCTTTCTTT. It translates to CASSQDRSVRGGYTEAFF.

This sequence joins TRBV28 and TRBJ2-1, with a possible D match to TRBD1 (7 bases). Trimming took 8 bases from V and 4 from J, leaving 18 bases between them. There are 15 residues in the CDR3. Germline values: CDR1 MDHEN, CDR2 SYDVKM. CDR3 in DNA: TGTGCCAGCCGAAAGGAACAGGGGAGGTACAATGAGCAGTTCTTC. Protein product: CASRKEQGRYNEQFF. Complete variable domain (other parts from reference TRBV28 and TRBJ2-1): DVKVTQSSRYLVKRTGEKVFLECVQDMDHENMFWYRQDPGLGLRLIYFSYDVKMKEKGDIPEGYSVSREKKERFSLILESASTNQTSMYLCASRKEQGRYNEQFFGPGTRLTVL.

The CDR3 bases are TGTGCCAGCAGCCGCACAACGGGGGAAGGGGCTTTCTTT. Its protein is CASSRTTGEGAFF. The V gene is TRBV11-3, the J gene TRBJ1-1; D might be TRBD1 (5 bases). Germline V CDR1 and CDR2: SGHNT, YENEEA. Deletions cut 5 bases from V and 11 bases from J, with 18 bases between. CDR3 size: 13 residues.

This rearrangement joins TRBV24-1 to TRBJ2-1; D might be TRBD1 (6 bases). Germline CDR1 and CDR2: KGHDR and SFDVKD. The CDR3 consists of 16 residues. Trimming took 2 bases from V and 0 from J, leaving 10 bases between them. The CDR3 region is CATSDSDRISYNEQFF. Written as DNA, the CDR3 is TGTGCCACCAGTGATTCGGACAGAATCTCCTACAATGAGCAGTTCTTC.

V usage is TRBV5-1 and J usage is TRBJ1-3; D remains ambiguous. CDR1 and CDR2 from the germline V gene are SGHRS and YFSETQ. V was shortened by 4 bases and J by 0 bases, with 8 bases between the two germline ends. The length of the CDR3 is 14 residues. This CDR3 is CASSHTNSGNTIYF. CDR3 nucleotides: TGCGCCAGCAGCCACACAAACTCTGGAAACACCATATATTTT.

The J gene is TRBJ2-1, the V gene TRBV5-4; perhaps TRBD2 as D (6 bases). The germline V gene encodes CDR1 SGHNT and CDR2 YYREEE (reference sequence). With 4 bases removed from V and 2 bases from J, the gap between germline ends came to 16 bases. This CDR3 has 16 amino acids. CDR3 sequence: CASSPRRGGPYNEQFF. For the CDR3, the DNA is TGTGCCAGCAGCCCGAGGAGGGGAGGTCCCTACAATGAGCAGTTCTTC.

The V and J genes are TRBV28 and TRBJ1-5, with TRBD1 identical over 8 bases. The CDR3 covers 15 residues. CDR1 and CDR2 (germline): MDHEN, SYDVKM. The trim removed 6 bases at V and 3 bases at J, leaving 7 bases unmatched. The chain's CDR3 is CASSLPGQDNQPQHF. CDR3 coding DNA: TGTGCCAGCAGCCTTCCGGGACAGGACAATCAGCCCCAGCATTTT.

The V gene is TRBV10-3, the J gene TRBJ2-3; tentatively, D is TRBD1 (5 bases). The CDR3 runs to 14 residues. V was shortened by 4 bases and J by 3 bases, with 11 bases between the two germline ends. Germline loops: CDR1 ENHRY, CDR2 SYGVKD. The CDR3 spells CAISVVGATDTQYF. The CDR3, as DNA: TGTGCCATCAGTGTGGTTGGGGCTACAGATACGCAGTATTTT.

The rearrangement links TRBV9 to TRBJ1-4; D is unclear. The CDR3 is made up of 13 amino acids. Germline CDR1 is SGDLS and CDR2 is YYNGEE. V gave up 0 bases and J gave up 5 bases, with 5 bases separating them. CDR3 coding DNA: TGTGCCAGCAGCGTAGGGCCAAATGAAAAACTGTTTTTT. Translated: CASSVGPNEKLFF.

The rearrangement joins TRBV5-4 to TRBJ1-3; D may be TRBD1 (6 bases). The V end was cut by 1 base, the J end by 2 bases, with 7 bases between. CDR3 length: 14 amino acids. Germline lookup yields CDR1 SGHNT and CDR2 YYREEE (reference sequence). For the CDR3, the DNA is TGTGCCAGCAGCTTGACAGGGACTGGAAACACCATATATTTT. This gives the protein CASSLTGTGNTIYF. The full variable domain, rest sourced from reference TRBV5-4 and TRBJ1-3, is ETGVTQSPTHLIKTRGQQVTLRCSSQSGHNTVSWYQQALGQGPQFIFQYYREEENGRGNFPPRFSGLQFPNYSSELNVNALELDDSALYLCASSLTGTGNTIYFGEGSWLTVV.

This chain joins TRBV5-8 and TRBJ1-5; 8 bases fit TRBD1. The CDR3 contains 14 residues. The V segment lost 4 bases and the J segment 7 bases; nucleotides outside the gene matches: 7. The germline V gene encodes CDR1 SGHTS and CDR2 YDEGEE. This chain's CDR3 is CASSRDRGGQPQHF. The DNA of the CDR3 is TGTGCCAGCAGCCGAGACAGGGGAGGCCAGCCCCAGCATTTT.

The chain has TRBV4-2 and TRBJ2-3; D gene unclear. Trimming removed 1 base at V and 2 bases at J, with 7 bases between. CDR1 and CDR2 from the germline V gene are LGHNA and YNFKEQ. The CDR3 covers 14 residues. The CDR3 nucleotides are TGTGCCAGCAGCCAAGCTCTATTCACAGATACGCAGTATTTT. It yields the protein CASSQALFTDTQYF.

This chain's CDR3 is CASSFGLVSDEQYV. CDR3 DNA sequence: TGCGCCAGCAGCTTCGGACTAGTGAGCGACGAGCAGTACGTC. The chain carries TRBV5-1 and TRBJ2-7; 7 bases align to TRBD2. The trim removed 2 bases at V and 5 bases at J, leaving 7 bases unmatched. This CDR3 spans 14 amino acids. CDR1 and CDR2 from the germline V gene are SGHRS and YFSETQ.

This chain links TRBV24-1 with TRBJ2-1; TRBD2 matches at 15 bases. CDR3 length: 17 amino acids. Per the germline V gene, CDR1 is KGHDR and CDR2 is SFDVKD. Unmatched junction bases numbered 4, after V lost 0 bases and J lost 8 bases. The CDR3, as DNA: TGTGCCACCAGTGATTTGGGACTAGCGGGAGGGTTCGATGAGCAGTTCTTC. Translating it yields CATSDLGLAGGFDEQFF.

The chain has TRBV30 and TRBJ2-7, with 10 bases aligning to TRBD2. The CDR3 is 14 residues long. CDR1 is GTSNPN, CDR2 SVGIG, per germline (reference sequence). Trimming at V came to 5 bases and at J to 7 bases, leaving 11 bases not matched to a gene. The CDR3 DNA follows: TGTGCCTGGGCCAGCGGGGGGGATTATGGGGAGCAGTACTTC. Its protein is CAWASGGDYGEQYF.

This chain joins TRBV19 and TRBJ2-1, with a tentative D call TRBD2 (5 bases). Germline V CDR1 and CDR2: LNHDA, SQIVND (reference sequence). Trimming shortened V by 9 bases and J by 2 bases, and 8 bases separated the two germline ends. CDR3 size: 12 residues. DNA for the CDR3: TGTGCCAGCGGGGATCCCTACAATGAGCAGTTCTTC. Translation: CASGDPYNEQFF.

The chain employs TRBV30 and TRBJ1-2; 8 nucleotides align to TRBD1. Germline assignment: CDR1 GTSNPN and CDR2 SVGIG (reference sequence). The ends lost 4 bases at V and 5 bases at J; junction bases unmatched: 6. The CDR3 loop spans 13 amino acids. CDR3 in DNA: TGTGCCTGGAACCGGGACAGGACGTATGGCTACACCTTC. Protein sequence: CAWNRDRTYGYTF.

This clone came up once. Germline is not matched at one junction end, which may reflect a read error. This chain connects TRBV5-1 to TRBJ1-1; D uncertain. Germline V gene data show CDR1 as SGHRS and CDR2 as YFSETQ. This CDR3 is built from 14 residues. CDR3 DNA sequence: TGCGCCAGCAGCTTGAACGCGGCGAACACTGAGGCTTTCTTT. Encoded protein: CASSLNAANTEAFF.

This chain joins TRBV11-3 and TRBJ2-1, with a tentative D call TRBD1 (8 bases). Trimming pared 0 bases from V and 7 bases from J, leaving 19 bases between. The CDR3 is 17 residues long. Looked up from germline, CDR1 is SGHNT and CDR2 is YENEEA. The DNA for the CDR3 is TGTGCCAGCAGCTTAGAGGGGGGGAGGACAGGGCGGAATGAGCAGTTCTTC. Translated: CASSLEGGRTGRNEQFF.